This T cell receptor beta chain came from a study of regulatory T cells in long-lasting Graves disease. Time point defined: newly diagnosed GD, antithyroid drugs for less than 3 months. Construction of the TCR library relied on RNA isolated from PBMCs. With EDTA tubes as the receptacles, around 10 milliliters of peripheral blood were drawn. The CDR3 extends over 14 amino acids. V was cut by 3 bases and J by 0 bases, with 12 bases left in between. Per the germline V gene, CDR1 is DFQATT and CDR2 is SNEGSKA (reference sequence). According to the study, TCR beta libraries were built with iRepertoire HTBI primers and CDR3-region Arm-PCR. Each CDR3 protein gets one entry after TCRdb re-called the multiplex PCR reads with MiXCR. The data show roughly 610,000 distinct CDR3 sequences, about 16% seen once. General study findings and limits: Those with persistent Graves' had less TCR diversity than newly diagnosed patients.

With regard to this clonotype: No antigen is known for it.

The same sample was also studied in work on T cells in Graves' hyperthyroidism and ophthalmopathy. This second study says: Most expanded thyroid clonotypes above 0.001 recurred in blood.

V and J are TRBV20-1 and TRBJ2-7, with D unclear. This clonotype originated in a man aged 18 to 29 with Graves disease. The source was peripheral blood mononuclear cells (PBMCs), collected at new diagnosis, from a patient treated with antithyroid drugs. The CDR3 nucleotides read TGCAGTGCTAGGTCTATGGACCCCTCCTACGAGCAGTACTTC. Translated, it gives CSARSMDPSYEQYF.